Presented here are 26 T cell receptor beta chains from one specimen sequenced in a study of blood T cells in healthy people across ages. Next came a second PCR, run for about 7 to 12 cycles, which used a sample-barcoded 5' primer along with a J-beta primer mix. TCRdb re-derived calls from the 5' RACE reads in MiXCR, one entry per CDR3 protein. The table includes fewer than 2 million distinct CDR3 sequences, about two fifths detected once. Sequences were obtained from blood. These receptors all come from a human donor in good health.

This chain joins TRBV25-1 and TRBJ2-2, with D possibly TRBD1 on 6 matching bases. This CDR3 contains 17 residues. V was shortened by 0 bases and J by 5 bases, with 16 bases between the two germline ends. CDR1 MGHDK and CDR2 SYGVNS come from the germline V gene. The CDR3 DNA follows: TGTGCCAGCAGTGAATATAATGGGGGCGTCGGGACCGGGGAGCTGTTTTTT. It specifies CASSEYNGGVGTGELFF.

This clonotype was seen just once. The rearrangement links TRBV2 to TRBJ2-7; D assignment may be TRBD1 or TRBD2 (6 bases each). The DNA end favors TRBJ2-5, so the J call may be wrong. The CDR3 runs 13 residues. Per the germline V gene, CDR1 is SNHLY and CDR2 is FYNNEI. CDR3 sequence (DNA): TGTGCCAGCAAACGGGGGCTGGGCGAGACCCAGTACTTC. Amino acid sequence: CASKRGLGETQYF.

This clonotype was seen a few times. The chain employs TRBV20-1 and TRBJ2-7; 7 positions agree with TRBD2. The CDR3 consists of 15 residues. The V and J ends lost 3 bases and 2 bases, in that order; junction bases with no gene match: 10. Looked up from germline, CDR1 is DFQATT and CDR2 is SNEGSKA (reference sequence). CDR3 region: CSARHPGLRTYEQYF. CDR3 DNA: TGCAGTGCTAGGCATCCGGGACTACGGACCTACGAGCAGTACTTC.

CDR3 nucleotide sequence: TGTGCCAGCTCGTGGACAGGGGACGGTGGCCAGCCCCAGCATTTT. Its protein product is CASSWTGDGGQPQHF. This chain links TRBV18 with TRBJ1-5, with 9 bases that match TRBD1. There are 15 residues in the CDR3. CDR1 and CDR2 from the germline V gene are KGHSH and LQKENI. Trimming cost V 6 bases and J 7 bases; bases outside gene matches: 10.

Comment on this clonotype: One junction end disagrees with the germline gene, perhaps due to a read error. J is TRBJ2-5 and V is TRBV7-7, with D possibly matching TRBD2 (6 bases). Germline V CDR1 and CDR2: SSHAT, FNYEAQ (reference sequence). This CDR3 is built from 14 residues. CDR3 sequence: CASSPGLTEETQYF. CDR3 DNA: TGTGCTAGCAGCCCGGGACTTACCGAAGAGACCCAGTACTTC.

Many counts were recorded for this clonotype. This chain links TRBV4-1 with TRBJ2-3; the match to TRBD2 covers 11 bases. The germline V gene encodes CDR1 MGHRA and CDR2 YSYEKL. The trim removed 4 bases at V and 4 bases at J, leaving 7 bases unmatched. The CDR3 is 16 residues long. The CDR3: CASSPGLAGGADTQYF. The DNA of the CDR3 is TGCGCCAGCAGCCCAGGCCTAGCGGGGGGAGCAGATACGCAGTATTTT.

This clonotype was seen more than once but under ten times. The chain has TRBV9 and TRBJ2-7; D is perhaps TRBD1 or TRBD2 (6 bases each). Germline V CDR1 and CDR2: SGDLS, YYNGEE. This CDR3 is 15 amino acids long. Trimming removed 3 bases from V and 3 bases from J, with 16 bases in between. DNA of the CDR3: TGTGCCAGCAGCGCAGTAGGAGGGGGAGGCTACGAGCAGTACTTC. Translating gives CASSAVGGGGYEQYF.

This chain joins TRBV14 and TRBJ2-3; perhaps TRBD2 as D (6 bases). The CDR3 contains 16 residues. Germline V gives CDR1 SGHDN, CDR2 FVKESK. Trimming took off 8 bases at V and 3 bases at J, with 21 bases between the two ends. The DNA of the CDR3 is TGTGCCAGCGGCGGTACTAGCTCCCCGGGAACAGATACGCAGTATTTT. This gives the protein CASGGTSSPGTDTQYF.

This clonotype has a count of ten or more. The J gene is TRBJ2-1, the V gene TRBV29-1; no clear D gene. Trimming removed 5 bases at V and 3 bases at J, with 8 bases between. This CDR3 region has 12 residues. CDR1 is SQVTM and CDR2 is ANQGSEA in the germline V gene. The CDR3, as DNA: TGCAGCGTTCCAGGCATCTACAATGAGCAGTTCTTC. Its protein is CSVPGIYNEQFF.

This clonotype appeared a few times. This rearrangement joins TRBV7-2 to TRBJ2-3; D not resolved. The V gene lost 2 bases and the J gene lost 2 bases, with 8 bases spanning the gap. This CDR3 is built from 14 residues. Looked up from germline, CDR1 is SGHTA and CDR2 is FQGNSA. CDR3 amino acids: CASSLSTYTDTQYF. CDR3 nucleotides: TGTGCCAGCAGCTTATCCACATACACAGATACGCAGTATTTT. Together with reference TRBV7-2 and TRBJ2-3, the CDR3 gives the full variable domain: GAGVSQSPSNKVTEKGKDVELRCDPISGHTALYWYRQSLGQGLEFLIYFQGNSAPDKSGLPSDRFSAERTGGSVSTLTIQRTQQEDSAVYLCASSLSTYTDTQYFGPGTRLTVL.

This clonotype has more than one count but fewer than ten. The V call is TRBV5-1, the J call TRBJ2-5; D is undetermined. V lost 0 bases and J 5 bases, leaving 11 bases between the germline ends. This CDR3 is built from 14 residues. In germline, CDR1 is SGHRS, CDR2 YFSETQ. The CDR3 sequence is CASSLEGPPETQYF. The CDR3 bases are TGCGCCAGCAGCTTGGAAGGGCCTCCGGAGACCCAGTACTTC.

This rearrangement joins TRBV5-1 to TRBJ1-4, with TRBD1 identical over 8 bases. This CDR3 spans 16 amino acids. Germline CDR1 is SGHRS and CDR2 is YFSETQ. V shed 4 bases, J shed 3 bases, and the junction held 8 bases outside the gene matches. In DNA form, the CDR3 reads TGCGCCAGCAGCGGCCGCACAGGGGGGCCTAATGAAAAACTGTTTTTT. This codes for CASSGRTGGPNEKLFF.

This rearrangement joins TRBV7-2 to TRBJ1-2; 7 bases fit TRBD1. Germline V gene sequence: CDR1 SGHTA, CDR2 FQGNSA. The CDR3 runs 13 residues. V lost 6 bases, J lost 4 bases, and 5 bases stayed unmatched. Here the CDR3 reads CASRLTGVYGYTF. The CDR3 DNA follows: TGTGCCAGCAGGCTAACAGGGGTCTATGGCTACACCTTC.

This clonotype was counted between two and nine times. The genes are TRBV7-2 and TRBJ2-7; either TRBD1 or TRBD2 may fit D (6 bases each). CDR1 and CDR2 (germline): SGHTA, FQGNSA. This CDR3 contains 14 residues. Trimming stripped 7 bases from V and 6 bases from J, with 19 bases between. The CDR3 DNA follows: TGTGCCAGCACCCCGATCAGGGGAGGCGGCGAGCAGTACTTC. This encodes CASTPIRGGGEQYF.

This clonotype was seen a few times. The J gene is TRBJ2-3, the V gene TRBV5-1; 9 bases fit TRBD2. The CDR3 length is 13 residues. Germline CDR1 is SGHRS and CDR2 is YFSETQ. Germline trimming cut 5 bases from V and 9 bases from J; bases unmatched to any gene: 7. The DNA of the CDR3 is TGCGCCAGCAGGCGTCTAGCGGGGAAGACGCAGTATTTT. This translates into CASRRLAGKTQYF.

This clonotype was recorded a few times. The chain has TRBV12-3 or TRBV12-4 and TRBJ2-2; 8 nucleotides align to TRBD2. Trimming removed 5 bases from V and 4 bases from J; junction bases left unmatched: 6. The CDR3 has 15 amino acids. In DNA form, the CDR3 reads TGTGCCAGCAGTCAACCCGGGGGGGGCACCGGGGAGCTGTTTTTT. Its translation is CASSQPGGGTGELFF.

This clonotype was counted only a few times. This chain connects TRBV24-1 to TRBJ2-3; unclear D gene. Trimming took 0 bases from V and 1 from J, leaving 10 bases between them. Germline V gene sequence: CDR1 KGHDR, CDR2 SFDVKD. The CDR3 covers 16 residues. CDR3 in DNA: TGTGCCACCAGTGATTTGCCACCTCCGGGCACAGATACGCAGTATTTT. Amino acid sequence: CATSDLPPPGTDTQYF.

The V call is TRBV5-5, the J call TRBJ2-3; D is perhaps TRBD2 (6 bases). Trimming removed 2 bases from V and 4 bases from J, with 17 bases in between. This CDR3 spans 16 amino acids. The germline CDR1 and CDR2 sequences are SGHKS and YYEKEE (reference sequence). For the CDR3, the DNA is TGTGCCAGCAGCTTCCTGCTAGCGAGGGTTGCAGATACGCAGTATTTT. Translated, it gives CASSFLLARVADTQYF. Together with reference TRBV5-5 and TRBJ2-3, the CDR3 gives the full variable domain: DAGVTQSPTHLIKTRGQQVTLRCSPISGHKSVSWYQQVLGQGPQFIFQYYEKEERGRGNFPDRFSARQFPNYSSELNVNALLLGDSALYLCASSFLLARVADTQYFGPGTRLTVL.

The rearrangement uses TRBV20-1 and TRBJ1-2, with a possible D match to TRBD1 (6 bases). Germline V gives CDR1 DFQATT, CDR2 SNEGSKA (reference sequence). There are 16 residues in the CDR3. V was cut by 0 bases and J by 0 bases, with 14 bases left in between. The CDR3 region has the DNA TGCAGTGCTAGAGACCTATCGGGACAAACTAACTATGGCTACACCTTC. Translating it yields CSARDLSGQTNYGYTF.

In this sample, this clonotype turned up a few times. CDR3 sequence (DNA): TGTGCCAGCAGGCCCCTCGGGAACGTTGAAGCTTTCTTT. It yields the protein CASRPLGNVEAFF. This chain joins TRBV6-5 and TRBJ1-1; D not resolved. The germline CDR1 and CDR2 sequences are MNHEY and SVGAGI. With 6 bases removed from V and 7 bases from J, the gap between germline ends came to 15 bases. The CDR3 has 13 amino acids.

The CDR3 sequence: CSARERTGGTYEQYF. The CDR3 DNA reads as TGCAGTGCTAGAGAGCGGACAGGGGGCACCTACGAGCAGTACTTC. The chain couples TRBV20-1 to TRBJ2-7; 11 bases match TRBD1. Per the germline V gene, CDR1 is DFQATT and CDR2 is SNEGSKA (reference sequence). Losses at the gene ends were 0 bases for V and 2 bases for J; bases not matched to a gene: 3. This CDR3 has 15 amino acids.

This clonotype was counted only a few times. The chain has TRBV18 and TRBJ2-5, with D uncertain. The CDR3 spans 13 residues. Trimming removed 0 bases at V and 5 bases at J, with 7 bases between. Germline CDR1 KGHSH, CDR2 LQKENI. CDR3 sequence (DNA): TGTGCCAGCTCACCACCAGTTATCGAGACCCAGTACTTC. Residues: CASSPPVIETQYF. Together with reference TRBV18 and TRBJ2-5, the CDR3 gives the full variable domain: NAGVMQNPRHLVRRRGQEARLRCSPMKGHSHVYWYRQLPEEGLKFMVYLQKENIIDESGMPKERFSAEFPKEGPSILRIQQVVRGDSAAYFCASSPPVIETQYFGPGTRLLVL.

A few counts support this clonotype. The genes are TRBV10-3 and TRBJ2-1, with unresolved D. This CDR3 contains 13 residues. Trimming removed 2 bases at V and 6 bases at J, with 8 bases between. Germline CDR1 is ENHRY and CDR2 is SYGVKD. The chain's CDR3 is CAISERSGNEQFF. CDR3 coding DNA: TGTGCCATCAGTGAGAGATCAGGCAATGAGCAGTTCTTC.

This clonotype has only a few counts. This chain links TRBV7-3 with TRBJ1-2; D is possibly TRBD1 (6 bases). Trimming removed 1 base from V and 4 bases from J, with 13 bases in between. Germline CDR1 SGHTA, CDR2 FQGTGA. The CDR3 contains 15 residues. CDR3 region: CASSLMQGPSYGYTF. The CDR3 coding sequence is TGTGCCAGCAGCTTAATGCAGGGGCCCTCCTATGGCTACACCTTC.

V usage is TRBV7-9 and J usage is TRBJ2-6; 7 bases align to TRBD1. Per germline, CDR1 SEHNR and CDR2 FQNEAQ (reference sequence). V trimming: 3 bases; J trimming: 0 bases; junction bases outside the gene matches: 8. CDR3 length: 18 amino acids. CDR3 residues: CASSFYRGDGSGANVLTF. The CDR3 nucleotides are TGTGCCAGCAGCTTTTACAGGGGCGACGGCTCTGGGGCCAACGTCCTGACTTTC.

In the case of this clonotype: Germline is not matched at one junction end, which may reflect a read error. The V call is TRBV6-5, the J call TRBJ2-7; D perhaps matches TRBD1 (6 bases). The CDR3 is 14 residues long. Germline V gene sequence: CDR1 MNHEY, CDR2 SVGAGI. The CDR3: CASSRTVNTYGQYF. CDR3 in DNA: TGTGCCAGCAGCAGGACAGTGAATACCTACGGGCAGTACTTC.